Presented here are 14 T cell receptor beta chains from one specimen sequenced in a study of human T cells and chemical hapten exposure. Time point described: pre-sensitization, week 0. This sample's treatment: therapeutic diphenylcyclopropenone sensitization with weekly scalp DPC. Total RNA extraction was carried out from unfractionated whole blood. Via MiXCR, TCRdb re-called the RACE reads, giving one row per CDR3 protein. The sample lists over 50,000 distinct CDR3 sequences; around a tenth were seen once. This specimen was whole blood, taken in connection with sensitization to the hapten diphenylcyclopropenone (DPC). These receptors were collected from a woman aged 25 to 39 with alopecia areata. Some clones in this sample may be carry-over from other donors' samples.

This CDR3 is CASSHPREASEQYF. The DNA of the CDR3 is TGCGCCAGCAGCCATCCTAGGGAGGCGAGCGAGCAGTACTTC. The V gene is TRBV4-1, the J gene TRBJ2-7; TRBD2 is a possible D gene (6 bases). V dropped 3 bases and J dropped 6 bases, with 15 bases sitting between them. The V gene's germline CDR1 is MGHRA and CDR2 YSYEKL. The CDR3 loop spans 14 amino acids.

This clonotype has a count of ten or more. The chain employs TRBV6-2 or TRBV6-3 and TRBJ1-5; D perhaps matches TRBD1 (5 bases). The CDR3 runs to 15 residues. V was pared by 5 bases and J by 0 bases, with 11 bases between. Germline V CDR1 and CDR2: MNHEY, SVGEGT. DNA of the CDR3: TGTGCCAGCAGTAAGGCAGGGAATAGCAATCAGCCCCAGCATTTT. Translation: CASSKAGNSNQPQHF.

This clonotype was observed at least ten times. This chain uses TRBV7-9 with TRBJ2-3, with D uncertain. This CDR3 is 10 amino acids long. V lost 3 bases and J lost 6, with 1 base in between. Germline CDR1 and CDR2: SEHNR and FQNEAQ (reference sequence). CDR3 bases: TGTGCCAGCAGCTTGGATACGCAGTATTTT. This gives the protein CASSLDTQYF.

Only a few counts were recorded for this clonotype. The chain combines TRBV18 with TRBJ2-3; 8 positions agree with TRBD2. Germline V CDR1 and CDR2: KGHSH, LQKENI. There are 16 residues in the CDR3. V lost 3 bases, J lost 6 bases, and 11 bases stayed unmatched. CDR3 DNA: TGTGCCAGCTCACCGAGCGGGGGCCGGATCAGGGATACGCAGTATTTT. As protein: CASSPSGGRIRDTQYF. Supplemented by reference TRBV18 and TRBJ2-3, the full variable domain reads NAGVMQNPRHLVRRRGQEARLRCSPMKGHSHVYWYRQLPEEGLKFMVYLQKENIIDESGMPKERFSAEFPKEGPSILRIQQVVRGDSAAYFCASSPSGGRIRDTQYFGPGTRLTVL.

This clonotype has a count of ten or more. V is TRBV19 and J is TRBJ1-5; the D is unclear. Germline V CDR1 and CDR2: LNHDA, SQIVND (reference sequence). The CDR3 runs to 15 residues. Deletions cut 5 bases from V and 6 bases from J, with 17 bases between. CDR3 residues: CASSATTEEFQPQHF. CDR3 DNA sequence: TGTGCCAGTAGTGCCACTACAGAGGAATTTCAGCCCCAGCATTTT.

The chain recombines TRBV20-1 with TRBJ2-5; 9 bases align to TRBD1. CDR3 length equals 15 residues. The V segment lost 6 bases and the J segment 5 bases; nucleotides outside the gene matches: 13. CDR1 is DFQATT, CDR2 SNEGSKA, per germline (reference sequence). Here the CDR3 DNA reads TGCAGTGCACCTGACGGGACAGGGATTAGGGAGACCCAGTACTTC. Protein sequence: CSAPDGTGIRETQYF.

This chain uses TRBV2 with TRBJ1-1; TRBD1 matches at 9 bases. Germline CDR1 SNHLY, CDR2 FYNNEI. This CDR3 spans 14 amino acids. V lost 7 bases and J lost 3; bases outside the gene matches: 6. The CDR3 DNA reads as TGTGCCAGCAATGCCCGACAGGGGGACACTGAAGCTTTCTTT. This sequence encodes CASNARQGDTEAFF.

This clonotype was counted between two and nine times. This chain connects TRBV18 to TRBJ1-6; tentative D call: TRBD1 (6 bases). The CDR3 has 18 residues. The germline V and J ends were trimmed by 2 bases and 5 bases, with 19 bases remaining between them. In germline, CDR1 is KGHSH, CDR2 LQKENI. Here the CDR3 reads CASSPVFNREVDNSPLHF. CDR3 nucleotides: TGTGCCAGCTCACCAGTCTTTAACAGGGAGGTGGATAATTCACCCCTCCACTTT.

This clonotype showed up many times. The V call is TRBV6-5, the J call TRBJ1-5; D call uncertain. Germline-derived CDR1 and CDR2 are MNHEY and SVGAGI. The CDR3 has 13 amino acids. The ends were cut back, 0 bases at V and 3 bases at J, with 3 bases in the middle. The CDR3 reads CASSYSNNQPQHF. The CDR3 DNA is TGTGCCAGCAGTTACTCAAACAATCAGCCCCAGCATTTT.

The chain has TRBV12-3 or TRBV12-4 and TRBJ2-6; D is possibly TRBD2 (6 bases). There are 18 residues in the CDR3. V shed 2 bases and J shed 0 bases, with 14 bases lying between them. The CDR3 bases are TGTGCCAGCAGTTTACGGGGCGGGGCCGACTCTGGGGCCAACGTCCTGACTTTC. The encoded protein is CASSLRGGADSGANVLTF.

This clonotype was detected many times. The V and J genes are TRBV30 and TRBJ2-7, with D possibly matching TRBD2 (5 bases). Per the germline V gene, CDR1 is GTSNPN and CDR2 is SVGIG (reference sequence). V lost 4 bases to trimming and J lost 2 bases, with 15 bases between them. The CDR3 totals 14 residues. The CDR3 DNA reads TGTGCCTGGATCGCTACTAGTCGCCCCTACGAGCAGTACTTC. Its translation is CAWIATSRPYEQYF.

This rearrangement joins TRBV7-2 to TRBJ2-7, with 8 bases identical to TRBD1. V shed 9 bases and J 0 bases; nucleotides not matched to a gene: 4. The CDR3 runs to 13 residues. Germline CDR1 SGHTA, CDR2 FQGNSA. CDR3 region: CASRDRSSYEQYF. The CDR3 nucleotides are TGTGCCAGTAGGGACAGGAGCTCCTACGAGCAGTACTTC.

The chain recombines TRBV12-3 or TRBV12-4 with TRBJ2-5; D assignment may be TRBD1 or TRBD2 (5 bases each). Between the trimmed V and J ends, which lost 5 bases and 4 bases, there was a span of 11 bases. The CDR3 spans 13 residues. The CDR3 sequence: CASSRDVAETQYF. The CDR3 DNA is TGTGCCAGCAGTCGGGACGTTGCAGAGACCCAGTACTTC.

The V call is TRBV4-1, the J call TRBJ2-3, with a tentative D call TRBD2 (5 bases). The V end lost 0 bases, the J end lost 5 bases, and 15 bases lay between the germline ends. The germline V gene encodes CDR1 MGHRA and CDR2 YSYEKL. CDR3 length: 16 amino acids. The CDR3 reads CASSQDGDPEVDTQYF. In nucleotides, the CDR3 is TGCGCCAGCAGCCAAGATGGTGACCCGGAGGTAGATACGCAGTATTTT.